The 11 T cell receptor beta chains below were found in one sample sequenced in a study of blood T cell repertoires in COVID-19. Profiling relied on immunoSEQ multiplex PCR, and the TCRdb table lists in-frame clones only, not all of them. The sample carries 200,000 to 300,000 clones, nearly 85% recorded once. The sequenced sample consisted of peripheral blood. Receptors were obtained from a human donor in a cohort sampled during active COVID-19.

The chain joins TRBV7-2 to TRBJ2-7; 7 bases are a match to TRBD1. This CDR3 is built from 13 residues. CDR1 SGHTA and CDR2 FQGNSA come from the germline V gene. V lost 4 bases to trimming and J lost 3 bases; unmatched junction nucleotides: 3. The CDR3 protein is CASSWTGNYEQYF. CDR3 bases: TGTGCCAGCAGCTGGACAGGCAACTACGAGCAGTACTTC.

This rearrangement joins TRBV27 to TRBJ1-1; possible D gene TRBD1, 5 bases. Trimming pared 7 bases from V and 2 bases from J, leaving 14 bases between. CDR3 length: 14 amino acids. From germline, CDR1 is MNHEY and CDR2 SMNVEV (reference sequence). In DNA, the CDR3 is TGTGCCAGCACCCCCGGGACTCCAAACACTGAAGCTTTCTTT. This gives the protein CASTPGTPNTEAFF.

This chain uses TRBV18 with TRBJ1-2; D unclear. Germline assignment: CDR1 KGHSH and CDR2 LQKENI. The ends were cut back, 0 bases at V and 4 bases at J, with 9 bases in the middle. This CDR3 is built from 14 residues. The CDR3 DNA follows: TGTGCCAGCTCACCACCGTTTCAGTTCTATGGCTACACCTTC. Protein product: CASSPPFQFYGYTF.

The chain employs TRBV5-1 and TRBJ2-1; D is ambiguous. V lost 3 bases, J lost 7 bases, and 11 bases lay in between. Germline lookup yields CDR1 SGHRS and CDR2 YFSETQ. CDR3 length: 13 residues. CDR3 sequence: CASSSVVENEQFF. CDR3 sequence (DNA): TGCGCCAGCAGCTCGGTAGTGGAGAATGAGCAGTTCTTC.

J is TRBJ2-3 and V is TRBV28; 9 bases map to TRBD1. The trim removed 3 bases at V and 6 bases at J, leaving 7 bases unmatched. CDR3 length equals 15 residues. The V gene's germline CDR1 is MDHEN and CDR2 SYDVKM. CDR3 protein: CASSFPGQGSDTQYF. As DNA, the CDR3 is TGTGCCAGCAGTTTTCCGGGACAGGGCTCGGATACGCAGTATTTT. Variable domain in full (rest from reference TRBV28 and TRBJ2-3): DVKVTQSSRYLVKRTGEKVFLECVQDMDHENMFWYRQDPGLGLRLIYFSYDVKMKEKGDIPEGYSVSREKKERFSLILESASTNQTSMYLCASSFPGQGSDTQYFGPGTRLTVL.

The genes are TRBV19 and TRBJ1-1; D gene unclear. CDR3 length: 14 amino acids. Deletions cut 3 bases from V and 1 base from J, with 9 bases between. Germline V gene data show CDR1 as LNHDA and CDR2 as SQIVND (reference sequence). The CDR3 DNA is TGTGCCAGTAGTATCCGAGCTTCGAACACTGAAGCTTTCTTT. Its protein is CASSIRASNTEAFF.

The V call is TRBV6-5, the J call TRBJ1-6; 8 bases line up with TRBD1. The CDR3 extends over 13 amino acids. Trimming took 6 bases from V and 10 from J; bases not matched to a gene: 5. Germline V gene lookup returns CDR1 MNHEY and CDR2 SVGAGI. CDR3 loop: CASSRQGQSPLHF. The CDR3 nucleotides are TGTGCCAGCAGCCGACAGGGGCAATCACCCCTCCACTTT.

V and J are TRBV19 and TRBJ2-5; perhaps TRBD2 as D (6 bases). Germline-derived CDR1 and CDR2 are LNHDA and SQIVND (reference sequence). The CDR3 is made up of 14 amino acids. The V end was cut by 4 bases, the J end by 2 bases, with 11 bases between. The CDR3, as DNA: TGTGCCAGTAGTACCCGGCGGGAACAAGAGACCCAGTACTTC. This gives the protein CASSTRREQETQYF.

The chain has TRBV7-2 and TRBJ2-5, with 12 bases aligning to TRBD2. The CDR3 has 17 residues. CDR1 and CDR2 from the germline V gene are SGHTA and FQGNSA. After removal of 6 bases from V and 3 bases from J, the junction contained 11 bases not matched to a gene. CDR3 DNA sequence: TGTGCCAGCAGTCCCGGCAGACTAGCGGGGGTAAAAGAGACCCAGTACTTC. Encoded protein: CASSPGRLAGVKETQYF.

V is TRBV10-2 and J is TRBJ2-7; D gene uncertain. The V gene lost 6 bases and the J gene lost 0 bases, with 6 bases spanning the gap. Germline V gives CDR1 WSHSY, CDR2 SAAADI. This CDR3 is 12 amino acids long. In nucleotides, the CDR3 is TGCGCCAGCAGACGGAGCTCCTACGAGCAGTACTTC. This sequence encodes CASRRSSYEQYF.

The genes are TRBV6-2 or TRBV6-3 and TRBJ2-7; 7 nucleotides align to TRBD1. From germline, CDR1 is MNHEY and CDR2 SVGEGT. The CDR3 spans 17 residues. After removal of 2 bases from V and 5 bases from J, the junction contained 15 bases not matched to a gene. CDR3 bases: TGTGCCAGCAGTTACCTCGTCACCGGGACAGCCAGAAACGAGCAGTACTTC. This translates into CASSYLVTGTARNEQYF.